These 8 T cell receptor beta chains were all obtained from the same sample, sequenced in a study of blood T cell repertoires in COVID-19. Clones were sequenced by immunoSEQ multiplex PCR, and TCRdb holds only the in-frame ones, with some missing. The table shows about 130,000 clones, with about 90% occurring only once. Sequenced sample: peripheral blood. The source of these receptors is a woman aged 50 to 60 who had recovered from COVID-19.

J is TRBJ2-5 and V is TRBV3-1 (or the pseudogene TRBV3-2); 8 bases agree with TRBD2. This CDR3 is 17 amino acids long. V lost 2 bases to trimming and J lost 2 bases; unmatched junction nucleotides: 10. Germline CDR1 is LGHDT and CDR2 is YNNKEL (reference sequence). The CDR3 region is CASSQTYPPGGQETQYF. The CDR3 DNA reads as TGTGCCAGCAGCCAAACATACCCTCCGGGGGGGCAAGAGACCCAGTACTTC.

This chain links TRBV19 with TRBJ2-4; D is possibly TRBD1 (5 bases). V dropped 1 base and J dropped 4 bases, with 11 bases sitting between them. CDR3 length: 15 residues. The germline CDR1 and CDR2 sequences are LNHDA and SQIVND (reference sequence). As DNA, the CDR3 is TGTGCCAGTAGTATAGCAGACAGATATAAAAACATTCAGTACTTC. It codes for CASSIADRYKNIQYF.

The CDR3 protein is CASSSNFAPLHF. CDR3 coding DNA: TGTGCCAGCAGTTCAAATTTTGCGCCCCTCCACTTT. The chain links TRBV28 to TRBJ1-6, with no clear D. Germline V gene sequence: CDR1 MDHEN, CDR2 SYDVKM. CDR3 length: 12 amino acids. V was cut by 4 bases and J by 13 bases, with 11 bases left in between.

This clone was detected only once. The rearrangement links TRBV2 to TRBJ2-1, with D unclear. CDR1 SNHLY and CDR2 FYNNEI come from the germline V gene. V dropped 2 bases and J dropped 0 bases, with 8 bases sitting between them. The CDR3 runs to 15 residues. CDR3 coding DNA: TGTGCCAGCAGTGAAAAGTCAGTCTCCTACAATGAGCAGTTCTTC. The encoded protein is CASSEKSVSYNEQFF.

The chain carries TRBV12-5 and TRBJ2-5, with a weak D call TRBD1 (5 bases). CDR1 is LGHNT and CDR2 is FRNRAP in the germline V gene. CDR3 length: 14 residues. V was pared by 1 base and J by 4 bases, with 10 bases between. The CDR3: CASGLGQNLETQYF. The CDR3 DNA sequence: TGTGCTAGTGGTTTGGGACAGAATCTAGAGACCCAGTACTTC.

This chain connects TRBV5-4 to TRBJ2-1; perhaps TRBD1 as D (5 bases). Germline V gives CDR1 SGHNT, CDR2 YYREEE (reference sequence). Trimming pared 4 bases from V and 9 bases from J, leaving 14 bases between. This CDR3 has 13 residues. CDR3 sequence reads: CASSGIQGGEQFF. Written as DNA, the CDR3 is TGTGCCAGCAGCGGGATCCAGGGTGGTGAGCAGTTCTTC.

This sequence joins TRBV13 and TRBJ1-2, with a tentative D call TRBD1 (5 bases). The germline CDR1 and CDR2 sequences are PRHDT and FYEKMQ (reference sequence). The CDR3 runs to 13 residues. V was clipped by 1 base and J by 8 bases, with 11 bases between them. The CDR3 reads CASSLAGVEGYTF. The CDR3 DNA sequence: TGTGCCAGCAGCTTAGCGGGGGTGGAAGGCTACACCTTC.

The V gene is TRBV6-1, the J gene TRBJ1-5, with a possible D match to TRBD1 (6 bases). The length of the CDR3 is 15 residues. Per germline, CDR1 MNHNS and CDR2 SASEGT. V was clipped by 2 bases and J by 5 bases, with 13 bases between them. The CDR3 loop reads CASSEMMAGDQPQHF. The CDR3 DNA reads TGTGCCAGCAGTGAAATGATGGCAGGGGATCAGCCCCAGCATTTT.